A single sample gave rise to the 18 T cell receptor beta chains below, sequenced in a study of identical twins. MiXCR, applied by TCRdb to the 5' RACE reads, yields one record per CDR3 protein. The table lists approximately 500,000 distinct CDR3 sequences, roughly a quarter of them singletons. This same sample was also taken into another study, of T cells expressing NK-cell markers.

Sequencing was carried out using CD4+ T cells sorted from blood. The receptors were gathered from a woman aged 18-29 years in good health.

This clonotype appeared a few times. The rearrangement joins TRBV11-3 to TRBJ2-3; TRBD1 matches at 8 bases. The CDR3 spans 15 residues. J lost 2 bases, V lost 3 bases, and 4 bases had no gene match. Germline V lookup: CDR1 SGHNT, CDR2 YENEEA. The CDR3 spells CASSFRQGPTDTQYF. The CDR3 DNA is TGTGCCAGCAGCTTTCGACAGGGGCCCACAGATACGCAGTATTTT.

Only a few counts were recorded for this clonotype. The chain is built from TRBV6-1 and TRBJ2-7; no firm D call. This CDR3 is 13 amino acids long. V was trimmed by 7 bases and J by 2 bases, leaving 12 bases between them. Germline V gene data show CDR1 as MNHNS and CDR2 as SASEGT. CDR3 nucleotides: TGTGCCAGCAAGCTCTCGCCACCCTACGAGCAGTACTTC. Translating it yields CASKLSPPYEQYF.

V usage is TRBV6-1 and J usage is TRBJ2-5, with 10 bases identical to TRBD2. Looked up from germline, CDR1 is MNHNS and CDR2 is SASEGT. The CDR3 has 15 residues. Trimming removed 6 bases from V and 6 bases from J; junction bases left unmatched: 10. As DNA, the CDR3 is TGTGCCAGCAGAACTAGCGGGGACTCTGTAAAGACCCAGTACTTC. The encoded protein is CASRTSGDSVKTQYF.

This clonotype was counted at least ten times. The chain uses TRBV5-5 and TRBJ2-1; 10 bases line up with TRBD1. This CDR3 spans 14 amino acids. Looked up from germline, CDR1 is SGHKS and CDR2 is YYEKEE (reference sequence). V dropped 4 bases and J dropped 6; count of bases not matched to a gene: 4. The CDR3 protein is CASSLDRGGNEQFF. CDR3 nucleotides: TGTGCCAGCAGCCTGGACAGGGGGGGCAATGAGCAGTTCTTC.

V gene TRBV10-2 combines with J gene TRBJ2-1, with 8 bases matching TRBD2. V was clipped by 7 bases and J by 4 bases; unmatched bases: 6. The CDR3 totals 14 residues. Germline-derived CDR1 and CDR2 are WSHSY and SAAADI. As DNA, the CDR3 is TGCGCCAGCATGCAACTAGCGGCTTACAATGAGCAGTTCTTC. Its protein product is CASMQLAAYNEQFF.

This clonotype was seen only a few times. This chain's CDR3 is CASSPAGGQETQYF. In nucleotides, the CDR3 is TGTGCCAGCAGTCCCGCGGGGGGCCAAGAGACCCAGTACTTC. The rearrangement links TRBV27 to TRBJ2-5, with 8 bases matching TRBD2. Germline-derived CDR1 and CDR2 are MNHEY and SMNVEV (reference sequence). The CDR3 sequence is 14 residues long. V dropped 5 bases and J dropped 1; count of bases not matched to a gene: 3.

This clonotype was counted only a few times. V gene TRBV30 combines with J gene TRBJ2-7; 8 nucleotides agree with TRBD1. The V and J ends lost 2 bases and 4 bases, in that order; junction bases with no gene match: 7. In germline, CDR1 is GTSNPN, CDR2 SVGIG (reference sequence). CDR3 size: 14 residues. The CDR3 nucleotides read TGTGCCTGGAGTTTTGGACAGGGTTGGTACGAGCAGTACTTC. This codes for CAWSFGQGWYEQYF.

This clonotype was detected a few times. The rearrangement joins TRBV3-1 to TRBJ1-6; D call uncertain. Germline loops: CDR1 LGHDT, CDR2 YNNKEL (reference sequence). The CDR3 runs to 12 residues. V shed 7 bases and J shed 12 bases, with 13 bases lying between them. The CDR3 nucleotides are TGTGCCAGCAAGAGGACCGCGGGACCCCTCCACTTT. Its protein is CASKRTAGPLHF.

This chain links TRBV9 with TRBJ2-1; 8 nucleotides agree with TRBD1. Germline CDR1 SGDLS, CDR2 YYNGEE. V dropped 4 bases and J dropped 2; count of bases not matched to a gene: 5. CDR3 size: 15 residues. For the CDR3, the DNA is TGTGCCAGCAGCAAGACAGGGGACCCCTACAATGAGCAGTTCTTC. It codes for CASSKTGDPYNEQFF.

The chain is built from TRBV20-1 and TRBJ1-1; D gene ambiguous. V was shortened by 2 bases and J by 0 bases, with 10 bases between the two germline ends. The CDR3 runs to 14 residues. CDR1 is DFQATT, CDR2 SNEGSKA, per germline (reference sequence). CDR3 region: CSARRAAMNTEAFF. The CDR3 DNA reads TGCAGTGCTAGACGGGCAGCCATGAACACTGAAGCTTTCTTT.

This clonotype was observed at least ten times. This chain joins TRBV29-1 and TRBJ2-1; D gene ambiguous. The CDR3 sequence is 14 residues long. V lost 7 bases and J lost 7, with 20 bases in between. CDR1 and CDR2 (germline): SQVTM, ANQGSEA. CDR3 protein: CSAHGTSGANEQFF. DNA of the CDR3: TGCAGCGCCCATGGAACCTCAGGAGCGAATGAGCAGTTCTTC.

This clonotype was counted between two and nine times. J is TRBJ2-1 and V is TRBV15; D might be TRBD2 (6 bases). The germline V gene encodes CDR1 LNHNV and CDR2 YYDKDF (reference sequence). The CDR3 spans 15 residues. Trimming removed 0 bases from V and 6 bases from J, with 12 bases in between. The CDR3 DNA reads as TGTGCCACCAGCAGAGATGGGCGGGACCGCAATGAGCAGTTCTTC. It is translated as CATSRDGRDRNEQFF.

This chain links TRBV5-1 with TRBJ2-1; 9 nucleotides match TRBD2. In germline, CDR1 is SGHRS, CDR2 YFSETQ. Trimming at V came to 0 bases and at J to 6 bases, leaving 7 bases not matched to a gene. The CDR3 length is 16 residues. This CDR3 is CASSLDPLAGSNEQFF. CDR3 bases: TGCGCCAGCAGCTTGGATCCCCTAGCGGGAAGCAATGAGCAGTTCTTC.

CDR3 nucleotide sequence: TGTGCCAGCAGCTTGGGACTAGCGGGGGCTTCGGGAGCCAAAAACATTCAGTACTTC. It specifies CASSLGLAGASGAKNIQYF. The rearrangement uses TRBV5-4 and TRBJ2-4; the match to TRBD2 covers 12 bases. Looked up from germline, CDR1 is SGHNT and CDR2 is YYREEE (reference sequence). The ends lost 0 bases at V and 0 bases at J; junction bases unmatched: 7. CDR3 length: 19 amino acids. Using reference TRBV5-4 and TRBJ2-4 for the parts outside the CDR3, the full variable domain is ETGVTQSPTHLIKTRGQQVTLRCSSQSGHNTVSWYQQALGQGPQFIFQYYREEENGRGNFPPRFSGLQFPNYSSELNVNALELDDSALYLCASSLGLAGASGAKNIQYFGAGTRLSVL.

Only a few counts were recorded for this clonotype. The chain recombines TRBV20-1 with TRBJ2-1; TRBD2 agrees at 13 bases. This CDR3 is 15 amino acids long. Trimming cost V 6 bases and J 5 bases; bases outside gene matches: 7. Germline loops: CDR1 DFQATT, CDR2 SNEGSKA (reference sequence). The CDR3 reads CSAPRLAGGHNEQFF. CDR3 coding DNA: TGCAGTGCGCCAAGACTAGCGGGGGGCCACAATGAGCAGTTCTTC.

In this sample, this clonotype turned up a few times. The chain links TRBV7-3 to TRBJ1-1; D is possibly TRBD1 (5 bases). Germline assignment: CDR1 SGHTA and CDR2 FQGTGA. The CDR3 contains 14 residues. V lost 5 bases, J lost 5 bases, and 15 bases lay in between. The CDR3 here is CASSPGAGWTEAFF. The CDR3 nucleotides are TGTGCCAGCAGCCCTGGGGCAGGGTGGACTGAAGCTTTCTTT.

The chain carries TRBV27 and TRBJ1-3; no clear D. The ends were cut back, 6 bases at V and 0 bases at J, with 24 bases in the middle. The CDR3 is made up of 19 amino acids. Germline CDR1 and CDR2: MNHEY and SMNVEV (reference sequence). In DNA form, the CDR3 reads TGTGCCAGCAGCCTCCGCGGGCGGACCAACCTATTCTCTGGAAACACCATATATTTT. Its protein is CASSLRGRTNLFSGNTIYF.

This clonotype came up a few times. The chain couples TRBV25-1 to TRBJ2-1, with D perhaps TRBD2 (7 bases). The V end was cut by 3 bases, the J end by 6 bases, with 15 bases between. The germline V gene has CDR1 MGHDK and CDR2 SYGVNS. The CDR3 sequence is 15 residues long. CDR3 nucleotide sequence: TGTGCCAGCAGTGATAGCGGGCGGGGGCGCAATGAGCAGTTCTTC. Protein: CASSDSGRGRNEQFF.